This T cell receptor beta chain stems from a study of T cell responses to AZD1222 COVID-19 vaccine. The protocol was immunoSEQ multiplex PCR, while the TCRdb copy is restricted to in-frame clones and leaves out a portion. The table includes 150,000 to 200,000 clones, approximately 90% detected once. Germline V gene data show CDR1 as SEHNR and CDR2 as FQNEAQ (reference sequence). The CDR3 has 11 residues. V was pared by 6 bases and J by 8 bases, with 10 bases between. Study observations and caveats: The donors showed a predominance of white British ancestry and of females, with possible underestimation of clonal diversity. Spike regions recognized by vaccine-associated CD4 TCRs spanned the protein, led by 160-218 and 743-854. None of the repertoires were sampled until the peak T cell response had passed.

Points on this clone: Its antigen remains unknown.

The clonotype comes from an adult who received the AZD1222 COVID-19 vaccine. The gene calls are TRBV7-9 and TRBJ1-2; D is unresolved. This sample comprised peripheral blood, obtained 28 days after the second AZD1222 dose. This CDR3 is CASRNLGGYTF. The CDR3 DNA reads as TGTGCCAGCAGGAATTTGGGGGGCTACACCTTC.